In its sample, the clone carrying this TCR beta chain was seen a few times. This CDR3 region has 15 residues. V shed 1 base and J shed 4 bases, with 10 bases lying between them. CDR1 SGHTA and CDR2 FQGNSA come from the germline V gene. The data were taken from a study of T cells in Graves' hyperthyroidism and ophthalmopathy. Using RNA transcripts as the source, TCR beta CDR3 regions were amplified. The study used the HTBI primer set for a first-round RT-PCR of the TCR CDR3. In TCRdb, the multiplex PCR reads were re-called with MiXCR into one record per CDR3 protein. Of under 700,000 distinct CDR3 sequences detected, roughly 50% appear once; the ten largest clones hold about 7.9%.

The sequenced sample was peripheral blood or thyroid tissue (not recorded which). The V call is TRBV7-2, the J call TRBJ1-4; weak D call: TRBD1 (5 bases). This TCR derives from a woman in her late teens or twenties with Graves' hyperthyroidism. CDR3 nucleotide sequence: TGTGCCAGCAGCTTAGTTCCGACAGTTAATGAAAAACTGTTTTTT. Amino acids: CASSLVPTVNEKLFF.